The entry that follows covers one TCR beta chain sequence. This clone was observed a few times. Which antigen it targets is not known. No quality values exist for individual bases; no much larger clone is one base distant. The collaborating institutions used their own protocols to collect whole blood in K2EDTA tubes. Collaborator samples were shipped for TCRbeta analysis as frozen whole blood, isolated PBMCs, or DNA extracted from either sample type. This sample is drawn from a study of blood T cell repertoires in COVID-19 (dated by TCRdb to 2018 to 2021). As for the study more broadly: The collaborator samples originated in the United States, Italy and Spain and spanned the acute and convalescent phases of COVID-19. Nearly every sample came with metadata listing a de-identified subject ID, COVID-19 status, age in years and sex. The dataset comprised deeply sampled blood TCRbeta repertoires from subjects exposed to, actively infected with, or recovered from COVID-19. The material from the prospective study consisted of cDNA or gDNA derived from T cells, B-cell-depleted T cells, or PBMCs. The repertoires were released in a freely available public database meant as a resource for research on the immune response to SARS-CoV-2. The samples were drawn from two sources: the first 160 participants of the ongoing ImmuneRACE study, and over 1,000 subjects contributed by 6 global collaborators. Where available, HLA class I and class II types were obtained from metadata supplied by the sample provider rather than from assay-based typing. The paper's findings and limits, for the study overall: Clinical and demographic metadata were provided uncurated, with the amount varying by source and participant.

V was cut back by 0 bases and J by 3 bases, leaving a gap of 17 bases between them. From the cysteine through the phenylalanine, the CDR3 covers 17 amino acids. The retained sequence is limited to the CDR3, 51 bases, with the frame set at the first base. Reading the germline V gene gives CDR1 MGHRA and CDR2 YSYEKL. TCRbeta CDR3 regions were amplified from genomic DNA using the immunoSEQ Assay, a bias-controlled multiplex PCR. On the authors' methods: Nucleated cell counts per sample were estimated from amplification of reference gene primers within the assay. To quantify the absolute abundance of each unique TCRbeta CDR3 rearrangement, sequence reads were collapsed and filtered. For each sample, productive Simpson clonality was calculated by taking the square root of Simpson's diversity index across productive rearrangements. TCRdb took over this immuneACCESS table, retaining in-frame rearrangements with V and J assigned. Such tables are incomplete; in checked studies, under half of the missing clones stem from an unresolved V gene, and the remainder is unexplained. That table supplies the V and J calls and clone size; D and trimming were determined from the DNA. In all, the sample holds around 300,000 clones, and 88% of those were seen once. The biggest ten clones account for roughly 9% of the sample.

The source of this sequence is a man between 18 and 29 years old with active or convalescent COVID-19. The chain joins TRBV4-1 to TRBJ1-2; the D segment cannot be called with confidence. The sample consisted of peripheral blood. The CDR3 region has the sequence CASSQDSNLGRYYGYTF. The DNA is TGCGCCAGCAGCCAAGATTCCAACTTGGGGAGATACTATGGCTACACCTTC.